This passage covers 15 T cell receptor beta chains from one sample sequenced in a study of post-analysis software for immune sequencing data. The study, taken as a whole, reports: The study found TRBV5-6, TRBV5-1 and TRBV20-1 among about five TRBV segments more frequent in patients than controls.

Each TCR beta cDNA library carried unique molecular identifiers. TCRdb independently ran MiXCR on the PCR reads; one entry per CDR3 protein. The sample shows 650,000 to 850,000 distinct CDR3 sequences, roughly half of them seen only once. No antigen has been assigned to these receptors. Sequenced: blood. These receptors were taken from a girl aged 10-17 years with multiple sclerosis.

This clonotype was detected only a few times. The rearrangement uses TRBV5-1 and TRBJ1-6, with 7 positions matching TRBD1. From germline, CDR1 is SGHRS and CDR2 YFSETQ. The length of the CDR3 is 13 residues. With 7 bases clipped from V and 11 bases from J, the junction kept 9 bases outside the gene matches. As DNA, the CDR3 is TGCGCCAGCGGGACAGAGGATACGACACCCCTCCACTTT. This sequence encodes CASGTEDTTPLHF.

This sequence joins TRBV6-5 and TRBJ2-5, with 9 positions matching TRBD2. The germline gives CDR1 MNHEY, CDR2 SVGAGI. The CDR3 contains 18 residues. V lost 0 bases and J lost 3; bases outside the gene matches: 11. CDR3 bases: TGTGCCAGCAGTTACTCGATAGGAAGCGGGGGGCCTGAAGAGACCCAGTACTTC. Protein: CASSYSIGSGGPEETQYF.

CDR3 DNA: TGTGCCAGCAGCCAAGCCCAGGGACTAGCGGTTCGGGGAGAGCAGTACTTC. Amino acids: CASSQAQGLAVRGEQYF. The gene calls are TRBV4-2 and TRBJ2-7; 11 nucleotides line up with TRBD2. The germline gives CDR1 LGHNA, CDR2 YNFKEQ. V lost 1 base and J lost 7; bases outside the gene matches: 12. CDR3 length equals 17 residues.

The chain is built from TRBV5-1 and TRBJ1-2; 11 nucleotides agree with TRBD1. The CDR3 runs 15 residues. Per the germline V gene, CDR1 is SGHRS and CDR2 is YFSETQ. With V trimmed by 3 bases and J by 0 bases, 1 base remained unmatched. In DNA form, the CDR3 reads TGCGCCAGCAGCTGGGGACAGGGGGCTAACTATGGCTACACCTTC. Translated: CASSWGQGANYGYTF. Full variable domain (rest looked up from reference TRBV5-1 and TRBJ1-2): KAGVTQTPRYLIKTRGQQVTLSCSPISGHRSVSWYQQTPGQGLQFLFEYFSETQRNKGNFPGRFSGRQFSNSRSEMNVSTLELGDSALYLCASSWGQGANYGYTFGSGTRLTVV.

This clonotype was seen once. The rearrangement uses TRBV20-1 and TRBJ2-3; 7 bases map to TRBD2. The germline CDR1 and CDR2 sequences are DFQATT and SNEGSKA (reference sequence). The J segment lost 3 bases and the V segment lost 3 bases, leaving 9 bases of the junction unmatched. The CDR3 sequence is 15 residues long. This chain's CDR3 is CSASRNPGGTDTQYF. CDR3 in DNA: TGCAGTGCTAGCCGTAATCCCGGGGGGACAGATACGCAGTATTTT.

This clonotype was counted only a few times. This chain's CDR3 is CASSLDGSGAIYGYTF. In DNA form, the CDR3 reads TGTGCCAGCAGCTTAGATGGGTCAGGAGCCATCTATGGCTACACCTTC. V is TRBV7-2 and J is TRBJ1-2; D remains ambiguous. The germline V gene has CDR1 SGHTA and CDR2 FQGNSA. The germline V and J ends were trimmed by 1 base and 4 bases, with 16 bases remaining between them. The CDR3 sequence is 16 residues long.

The table lists this clonotype with a few counts. V is TRBV29-1 and J is TRBJ2-7; D is unresolved. The germline V gene encodes CDR1 SQVTM and CDR2 ANQGSEA. The CDR3 totals 11 residues. The V gene lost 6 bases and the J gene lost 2 bases, with 8 bases spanning the gap. CDR3 sequence (DNA): TGCAGCGTCAGTGAGCCCTACGAGCAGTACTTC. Protein product: CSVSEPYEQYF.

CDR3 residues: CASSEFTSLAYNEQFF. DNA for the CDR3: TGTGCCAGCAGTGAATTTACGTCTCTGGCCTACAATGAGCAGTTCTTC. V is TRBV25-1 and J is TRBJ2-1; no clear D gene. There are 16 residues in the CDR3. CDR1 is MGHDK, CDR2 SYGVNS, per germline. V lost 1 base and J 2 bases, leaving 12 bases between the germline ends.

In its sample, this clonotype was seen a few times. The V and J genes are TRBV25-1 and TRBJ1-2; D is ambiguous. CDR1 MGHDK and CDR2 SYGVNS come from the germline V gene. The CDR3 has 14 residues. Trimming took off 3 bases at V and 1 base at J, with 9 bases between the two ends. CDR3 sequence: CASSEQVVNYGYTF. The DNA of the CDR3 is TGTGCCAGCAGTGAGCAGGTTGTTAACTATGGCTACACCTTC.

There are many counts of this clonotype. The chain recombines TRBV20-1 with TRBJ2-4, with TRBD2 matching 7 bases. The ends lost 3 bases at V and 7 bases at J; junction bases unmatched: 6. The CDR3 is 13 residues long. The germline CDR1 and CDR2 sequences are DFQATT and SNEGSKA (reference sequence). CDR3 region: CSARLGRENIQYF. DNA of the CDR3: TGCAGTGCTAGGTTGGGGCGGGAGAACATTCAGTACTTC.

In this sample, this clonotype turned up once. The chain carries TRBV6-5 and TRBJ1-6; 7 bases line up with TRBD1. After removal of 10 bases from V and 5 bases from J, the junction contained 5 bases not matched to a gene. CDR3 length: 13 residues. Per germline, CDR1 MNHEY and CDR2 SVGAGI. CDR3 in amino acids: CATQDRNNSPLHF. The CDR3 DNA reads as TGTGCCACCCAGGACAGGAATAATTCACCCCTCCACTTT.

The CDR3 DNA is TGTGCCAGCAGTGACAAGAATAATTCACCCCTCCACTTT. Its protein product is CASSDKNNSPLHF. The chain couples TRBV25-1 to TRBJ1-6; unclear D gene. V lost 3 bases and J lost 5, with 5 bases in between. Per the germline V gene, CDR1 is MGHDK and CDR2 is SYGVNS. The CDR3 extends over 13 amino acids.

This clonotype was counted between two and nine times. The chain carries TRBV4-2 and TRBJ2-7; D may correspond to TRBD1 or TRBD2 (5 bases each). The germline gives CDR1 LGHNA, CDR2 YNFKEQ. Deletions cut 0 bases from V and 4 bases from J, with 13 bases between. CDR3 length: 15 amino acids. CDR3 protein: CASSQEGVGGYEQYF. The CDR3 bases are TGTGCCAGCAGCCAAGAGGGGGTAGGTGGTTACGAGCAGTACTTC.

The chain couples TRBV20-1 to TRBJ1-2; D might be TRBD1 (5 bases). Germline assignment: CDR1 DFQATT and CDR2 SNEGSKA (reference sequence). Deletions cut 3 bases from V and 1 base from J, with 15 bases between. CDR3 length: 15 amino acids. The CDR3 loop reads CSARGAGHNNYGYTF. The CDR3, as DNA: TGCAGTGCTAGGGGCGCCGGACACAATAACTATGGCTACACCTTC.

The chain recombines TRBV5-1 with TRBJ2-7; TRBD2 matches at 7 bases. The CDR3 consists of 15 residues. V shed 4 bases and J 6 bases; nucleotides not matched to a gene: 13. Germline V gene sequence: CDR1 SGHRS, CDR2 YFSETQ. CDR3 nucleotides: TGCGCCAGCAGCCCCATTGGGCAGGGACTACCCGAGCAGTACTTC. Its translation is CASSPIGQGLPEQYF.